The 13 T cell receptor beta chains below were found in one sample sequenced in a study of cytotoxic CD8 clonotypes in ibrutinib-treated CLL (dated by TCRdb to the early 2020s). Explained via the paper, the time point label denotes: progressive disease on ibrutinib. The receptor library was made with the immunoSEQ multiplex PCR assay. The table was pulled from immuneACCESS by TCRdb, which kept in-frame rearrangements only. Such tables lose some clones; where checked, under half of the loss comes from unresolved V genes, and the rest has no known cause. The sample data list 250,000 to 350,000 clones, and around 77% of these were observed just once. The ten largest make up approximately 5.6% of the sample. Material: PBMCs, obtained at disease progression, from a patient treated with ibrutinib. The receptors derive from a human donor with chronic lymphocytic leukemia.

The chain links TRBV25-1 to TRBJ1-5, with 10 bases lining up with TRBD1. Germline V gene data show CDR1 as MGHDK and CDR2 as SYGVNS. The CDR3 is 18 residues long. With V trimmed by 4 bases and J by 0 bases, 9 bases remained unmatched. This CDR3 reads CASSGGQGGIYSNQPQHF. DNA of the CDR3: TGTGCCAGCAGTGGCGGACAGGGGGGGATTTATAGCAATCAGCCCCAGCATTTT. Looking up the rest from reference TRBV25-1 and TRBJ1-5 gives the full variable domain: EADIYQTPRYLVIGTGKKITLECSQTMGHDKMYWYQQDPGMELHLIHYSYGVNSTEKGDLSSESTVSRIRTEHFPLTLESARPSHTSQYLCASSGGQGGIYSNQPQHFGDGTRLSIL.

The chain joins TRBV5-6 to TRBJ1-2; D not resolved. The germline gives CDR1 SGHDT, CDR2 YYEEEE. The V gene lost 0 bases and the J gene lost 6 bases, with 9 bases spanning the gap. This CDR3 has 13 residues. The CDR3 protein is CASSLGHVDGYTF. The CDR3 DNA reads TGTGCCAGCAGCTTGGGGCACGTAGATGGCTACACCTTC.

The rearrangement uses TRBV10-3 and TRBJ2-3; D not resolved. CDR1 ENHRY and CDR2 SYGVKD come from the germline V gene. This CDR3 is 13 amino acids long. V lost 2 bases, J lost 1 base, and 4 bases lay in between. Written as DNA, the CDR3 is TGTGCCATCAGTGAGGGGGGCACAGATACGCAGTATTTT. Residues: CAISEGGTDTQYF.

The V gene is TRBV19, the J gene TRBJ1-4; 7 bases match TRBD1. The CDR3 has 15 residues. Germline values: CDR1 LNHDA, CDR2 SQIVND (reference sequence). J lost 3 bases, V lost 5 bases, and 6 bases had no gene match. CDR3 in DNA: TGTGCCAGTAGTTCACGACAGGGAGCTAATGAAAAACTGTTTTTT. This gives the protein CASSSRQGANEKLFF.

This rearrangement joins TRBV11-2 to TRBJ2-3; D is possibly TRBD2 (6 bases). The CDR3 runs to 16 residues. Germline V gene sequence: CDR1 SGHAT, CDR2 FQNNGV. V lost 3 bases to trimming and J lost 3 bases, with 16 bases between them. The chain's CDR3 is CASSLSAGLGTDTQYF. CDR3 nucleotides: TGTGCCAGCAGCTTGAGTGCGGGACTCGGAACAGATACGCAGTATTTT.

The chain joins TRBV2 to TRBJ2-7, with TRBD2 matching 8 bases. Trimming removed 9 bases from V and 2 bases from J; junction bases left unmatched: 12. The length of the CDR3 is 15 residues. CDR1 and CDR2 from the germline V gene are SNHLY and FYNNEI. In nucleotides, the CDR3 is TGTGCCAGATCCTCAGGAGCGGGGGTGACCTACGAGCAGTACTTC. This codes for CARSSGAGVTYEQYF.

This chain links TRBV7-3 with TRBJ2-1; D might be TRBD1 or TRBD2, each matching 5 bases. CDR3 size: 14 residues. The germline V and J ends were trimmed by 5 bases and 4 bases, with 12 bases remaining between them. Germline V gene sequence: CDR1 SGHTA, CDR2 FQGTGA. The CDR3 DNA sequence: TGTGCCAGCAGCCAAGACAGAGGGTACAATGAGCAGTTCTTC. This sequence encodes CASSQDRGYNEQFF.

This clone has a handful of counts. V and J are TRBV9 and TRBJ1-2; 9 nucleotides line up with TRBD1. V lost 4 bases and J lost 4; bases outside the gene matches: 8. This CDR3 has 15 residues. Germline lookup yields CDR1 SGDLS and CDR2 YYNGEE. CDR3 in amino acids: CASSITGTGLYGYTF. The CDR3 nucleotides read TGTGCCAGCAGCATAACCGGGACAGGGCTCTATGGCTACACCTTC.

The chain employs TRBV15 and TRBJ2-2; tentatively, D is TRBD2 (6 bases). The V and J ends lost 0 bases and 4 bases respectively, with 15 bases between them. Germline values: CDR1 LNHNV, CDR2 YYDKDF (reference sequence). The CDR3 sequence is 17 residues long. The CDR3 reads CATSREMAGTPTGELFF. Here the CDR3 DNA reads TGTGCCACCAGCAGAGAGATGGCGGGAACTCCCACCGGGGAGCTGTTTTTT.

As DNA, the CDR3 is TGTGCCAGCAGCTTAGGGGTTGGAAATGAAAAACTGTTTTTT. It yields the protein CASSLGVGNEKLFF. The chain joins TRBV7-8 to TRBJ1-4; the D is unclear. V lost 1 base to trimming and J lost 5 bases, with 8 bases between them. The CDR3 totals 14 residues. Looked up from germline, CDR1 is SGHVS and CDR2 is FQNEAQ.

The chain employs TRBV29-1 and TRBJ1-1, with no clear D. V lost 3 bases and J lost 4, with 6 bases in between. In germline, CDR1 is SQVTM, CDR2 ANQGSEA. CDR3 length: 11 amino acids. The DNA of the CDR3 is TGCAGCGTTGAGACTTTCACTGAAGCTTTCTTT. As protein: CSVETFTEAFF.

This clone was seen only once. The chain couples TRBV2 to TRBJ1-3, with unresolved D. V lost 2 bases to trimming and J lost 4 bases, with 12 bases between them. The CDR3 spans 15 residues. From germline, CDR1 is SNHLY and CDR2 FYNNEI. CDR3 sequence: CASSELAGGGNTIYF. As DNA, the CDR3 is TGTGCCAGCAGTGAACTTGCGGGAGGGGGAAACACCATATATTTT.

This clone turned up a few times. The chain employs TRBV10-2 and TRBJ2-7; D unclear. V lost 6 bases to trimming and J lost 2 bases, with 17 bases between them. Germline CDR1 reads WSHSY; CDR2 reads SAAADI. The CDR3 totals 15 residues. This CDR3 is CASSAVSGGPYEQYF. CDR3 coding DNA: TGCGCCAGCAGCGCCGTCTCGGGCGGACCCTACGAGCAGTACTTC.